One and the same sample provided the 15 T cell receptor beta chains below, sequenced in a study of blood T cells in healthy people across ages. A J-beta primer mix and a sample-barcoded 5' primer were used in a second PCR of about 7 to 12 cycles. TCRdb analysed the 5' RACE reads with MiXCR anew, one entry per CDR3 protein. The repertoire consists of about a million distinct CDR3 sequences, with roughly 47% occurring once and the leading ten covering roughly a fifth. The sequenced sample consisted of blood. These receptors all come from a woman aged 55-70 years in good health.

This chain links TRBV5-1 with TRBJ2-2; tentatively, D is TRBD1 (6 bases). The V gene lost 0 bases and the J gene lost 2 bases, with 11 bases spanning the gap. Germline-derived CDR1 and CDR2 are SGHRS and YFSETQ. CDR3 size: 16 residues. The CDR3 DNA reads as TGCGCCAGCAGCTTGGGTTTAGGGACAAACACCGGGGAGCTGTTTTTT. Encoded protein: CASSLGLGTNTGELFF.

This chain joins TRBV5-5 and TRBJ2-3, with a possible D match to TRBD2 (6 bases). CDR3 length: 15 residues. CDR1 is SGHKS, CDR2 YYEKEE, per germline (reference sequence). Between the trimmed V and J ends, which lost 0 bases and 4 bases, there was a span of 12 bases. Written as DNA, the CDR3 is TGTGCCAGCAGCTTGGACGGGAGCCCCGCAGATACGCAGTATTTT. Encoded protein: CASSLDGSPADTQYF.

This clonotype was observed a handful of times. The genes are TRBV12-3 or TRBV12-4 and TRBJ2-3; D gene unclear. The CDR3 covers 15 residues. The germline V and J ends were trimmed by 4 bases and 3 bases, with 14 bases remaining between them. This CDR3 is CASSSPQAETDTQYF. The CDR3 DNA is TGTGCCAGCAGTTCACCCCAAGCCGAGACAGATACGCAGTATTTT.

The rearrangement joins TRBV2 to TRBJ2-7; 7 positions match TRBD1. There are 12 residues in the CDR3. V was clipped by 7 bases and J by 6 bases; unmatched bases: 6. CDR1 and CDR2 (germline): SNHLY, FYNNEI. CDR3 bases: TGTGCCAGCAACCGACAGGGAGTCGAGCAGTACTTC. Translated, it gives CASNRQGVEQYF.

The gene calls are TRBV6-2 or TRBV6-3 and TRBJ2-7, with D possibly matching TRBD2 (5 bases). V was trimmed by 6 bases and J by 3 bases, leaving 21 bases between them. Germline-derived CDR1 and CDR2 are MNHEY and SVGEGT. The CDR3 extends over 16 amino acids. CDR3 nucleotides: TGTGCCAGCAGCAATATCCGCGGACTGAGGATCTACGAGCAGTACTTC. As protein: CASSNIRGLRIYEQYF.

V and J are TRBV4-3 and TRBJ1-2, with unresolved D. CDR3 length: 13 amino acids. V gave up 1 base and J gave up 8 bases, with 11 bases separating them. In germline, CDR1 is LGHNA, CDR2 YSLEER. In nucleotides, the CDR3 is TGCGCCAGCAGCCAAGCCGGGGTTATAGGCTACACCTTC. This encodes CASSQAGVIGYTF.

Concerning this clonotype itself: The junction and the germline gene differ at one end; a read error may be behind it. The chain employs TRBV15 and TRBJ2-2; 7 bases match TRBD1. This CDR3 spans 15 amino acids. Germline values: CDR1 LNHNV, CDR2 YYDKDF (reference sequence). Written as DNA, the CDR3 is TGTGCCACCAGCATTTTAGGGGGCGACACCGGGAAGCTGTTTTTT. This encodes CATSILGGDTGKLFF.

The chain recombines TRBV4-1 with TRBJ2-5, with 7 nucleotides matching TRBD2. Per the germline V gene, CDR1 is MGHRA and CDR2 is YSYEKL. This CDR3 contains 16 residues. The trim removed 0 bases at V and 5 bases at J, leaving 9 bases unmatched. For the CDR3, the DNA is TGCGCCAGCAGCCAAGAATGGGGGAGGGCAGCGGAGACCCAGTACTTC. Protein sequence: CASSQEWGRAAETQYF.

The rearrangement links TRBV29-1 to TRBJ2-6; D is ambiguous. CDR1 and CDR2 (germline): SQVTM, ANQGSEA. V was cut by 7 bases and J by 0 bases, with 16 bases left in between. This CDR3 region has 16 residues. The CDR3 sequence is CSAGEAPSSGANVLTF. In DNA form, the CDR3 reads TGCAGCGCTGGGGAAGCGCCTAGCTCTGGGGCCAACGTCCTGACTTTC. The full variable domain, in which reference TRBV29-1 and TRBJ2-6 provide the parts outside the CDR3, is SAVISQKPSRDICQRGTSLTIQCQVDSQVTMMFWYRQQPGQSLTLIATANQGSEATYESGFVIDKFPISRPNLTFSTLTVSNMSPEDSSIYLCSAGEAPSSGANVLTFGAGSRLTVL.

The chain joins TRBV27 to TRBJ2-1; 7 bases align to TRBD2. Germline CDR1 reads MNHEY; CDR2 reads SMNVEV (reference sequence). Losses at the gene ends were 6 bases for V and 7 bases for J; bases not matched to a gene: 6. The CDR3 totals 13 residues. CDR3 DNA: TGTGCCAGCAGAAATAGCGGGCAGAATGAGCAGTTCTTC. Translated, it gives CASRNSGQNEQFF.

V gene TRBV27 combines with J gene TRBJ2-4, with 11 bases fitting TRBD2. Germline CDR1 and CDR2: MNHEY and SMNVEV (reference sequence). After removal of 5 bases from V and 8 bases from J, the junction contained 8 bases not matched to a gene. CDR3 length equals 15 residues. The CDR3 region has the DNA TGTGCCAGCAGTCCGGGGACTAGCGGTAAAGACATTCAGTACTTC. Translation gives CASSPGTSGKDIQYF.

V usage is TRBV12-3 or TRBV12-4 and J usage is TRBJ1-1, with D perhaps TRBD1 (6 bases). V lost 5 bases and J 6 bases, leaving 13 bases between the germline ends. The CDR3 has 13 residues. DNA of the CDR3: TGTGCCAGCAGTCAACAGGGTTCCGCTGAAGCTTTCTTT. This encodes CASSQQGSAEAFF.

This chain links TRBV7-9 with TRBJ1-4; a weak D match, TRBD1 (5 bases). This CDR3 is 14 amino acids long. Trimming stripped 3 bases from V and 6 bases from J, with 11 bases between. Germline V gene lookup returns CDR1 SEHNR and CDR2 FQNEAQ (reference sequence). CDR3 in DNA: TGTGCCAGCAGCTTCGGCGGGGCCTATGAAAAACTGTTTTTT. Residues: CASSFGGAYEKLFF.

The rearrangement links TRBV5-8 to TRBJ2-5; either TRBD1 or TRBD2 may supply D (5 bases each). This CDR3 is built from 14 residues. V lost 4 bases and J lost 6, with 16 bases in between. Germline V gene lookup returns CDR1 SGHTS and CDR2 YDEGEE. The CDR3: CASSPRELRKTQYF. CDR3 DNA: TGTGCCAGCAGCCCCAGGGAGCTGAGAAAGACCCAGTACTTC. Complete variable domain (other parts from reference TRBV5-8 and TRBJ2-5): EAGVTQSPTHLIKTRGQQATLRCSPISGHTSVYWYQQALGLGLQFLLWYDEGEERNRGNFPPRFSGRQFPNYSSELNVNALELEDSALYLCASSPRELRKTQYFGPGTRLLVL.

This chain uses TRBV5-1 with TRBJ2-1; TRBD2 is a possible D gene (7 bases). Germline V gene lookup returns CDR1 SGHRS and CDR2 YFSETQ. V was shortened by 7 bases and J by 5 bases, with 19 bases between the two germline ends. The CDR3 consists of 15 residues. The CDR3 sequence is CASGQREIWNNEQFF. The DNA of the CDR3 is TGCGCCAGCGGACAGCGGGAAATATGGAACAATGAGCAGTTCTTC.